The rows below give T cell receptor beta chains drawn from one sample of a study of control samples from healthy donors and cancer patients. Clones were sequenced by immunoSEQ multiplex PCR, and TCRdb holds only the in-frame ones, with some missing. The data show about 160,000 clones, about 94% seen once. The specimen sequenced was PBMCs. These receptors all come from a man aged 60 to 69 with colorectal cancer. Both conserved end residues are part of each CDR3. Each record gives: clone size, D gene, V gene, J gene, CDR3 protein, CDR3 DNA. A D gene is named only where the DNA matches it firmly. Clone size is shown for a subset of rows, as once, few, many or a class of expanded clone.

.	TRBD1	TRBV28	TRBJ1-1	CASKWTGQNTEAFF	TGTGCCAGCAAGTGGACAGGACAGAACACTGAAGCTTTCTTT
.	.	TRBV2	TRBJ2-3	CASSGQGELDTQYF	TGTGCCAGCAGTGGCCAGGGTGAATTAGATACGCAGTATTTT
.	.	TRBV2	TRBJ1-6	CASRWGQSSYNSPLHF	TGTGCCAGCAGATGGGGTCAAAGCTCCTATAATTCACCCCTCCACTTT
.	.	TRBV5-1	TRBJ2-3	CASSSLGPDTQYF	TGCGCCAGCAGCTCCCTGGGCCCAGATACGCAGTATTTT
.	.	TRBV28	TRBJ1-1	CASSYLKGIMNTEAFF	TGTGCCAGCAGTTACCTTAAGGGCATTATGAACACTGAAGCTTTCTTT
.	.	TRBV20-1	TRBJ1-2	CSASRRGGYTF	TGCAGTGCTAGTCGAAGAGGGGGCTACACCTTC
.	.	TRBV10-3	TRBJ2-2	CAISAGRQNTGELFF	TGTGCCATCAGTGCTGGGCGACAGAACACCGGGGAGCTGTTTTTT
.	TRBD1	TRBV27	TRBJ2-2	CASRRDRGSTGELFF	TGTGCCAGCAGGCGGGACAGGGGCTCCACCGGGGAGCTGTTTTTT
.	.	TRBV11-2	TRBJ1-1	CASSLGGAAFF	TGTGCCAGCAGCTTGGGGGGAGCGGCTTTCTTT
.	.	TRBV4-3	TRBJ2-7	CASSQVWGGAKEQYF	TGCGCCAGCAGCCAAGTATGGGGGGGGGCGAAGGAGCAGTACTTC
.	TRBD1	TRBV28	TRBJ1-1	CASMTGPTEAFF	TGTGCCAGCATGACAGGGCCCACTGAAGCTTTCTTT
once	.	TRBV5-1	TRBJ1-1	CASSGSPGPNTEAFF	TGCGCCAGCAGCGGCAGCCCGGGACCGAACACTGAAGCTTTCTTT
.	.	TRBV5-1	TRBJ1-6	CASSLGQQSSPLHF	TGCGCCAGCAGCTTGGGACAGCAGAGTTCACCCCTCCACTTT
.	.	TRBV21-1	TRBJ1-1	CASSKKSEAFF	TGTGCCAGCAGCAAAAAGAGTGAAGCTTTCTTT
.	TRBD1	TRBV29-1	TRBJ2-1	CSVMTGQNNEQFF	TGCAGCGTTATGACAGGGCAGAACAATGAGCAGTTCTTC
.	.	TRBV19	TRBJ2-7	CASSIAGGRAEEQYF	TGTGCCAGTAGTATCGCCGGGGGCCGGGCGGAAGAGCAGTACTTC
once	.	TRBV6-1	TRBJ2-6	CASSELGSGANVLTF	TGTGCCAGCAGTGAACTTGGGTCTGGGGCCAACGTCCTGACTTTC
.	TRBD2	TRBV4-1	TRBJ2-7	CASSQVGAGVGEQYF	TGCGCCAGCAGCCAAGTTGGAGCGGGGGTGGGGGAGCAGTACTTC
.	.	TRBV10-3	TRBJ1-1	CAISEQGGGTEAFF	TGTGCCATCAGTGAGCAGGGAGGGGGCACTGAAGCTTTCTTT
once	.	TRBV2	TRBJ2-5	CASSGGASRRETQYF	TGTGCCAGCAGTGGAGGGGCTTCAAGGAGAGAGACCCAGTACTTC
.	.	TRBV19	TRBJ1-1	CASSSGTPGLGPEAFF	TGTGCCAGTAGTAGCGGCACCCCGGGATTGGGCCCTGAAGCTTTCTTT
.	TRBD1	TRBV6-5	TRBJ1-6	CASSRSRQGDSPLHF	TGTGCCAGCAGTCGCTCCCGACAGGGGGATTCACCCCTCCACTTT
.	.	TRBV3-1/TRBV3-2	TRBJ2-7	CASSQVGGYEQYF	TGTGCCAGCAGCCAAGTAGGGGGCTACGAGCAGTACTTC
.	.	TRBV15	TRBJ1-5	CATSRAAETRDQPQHF	TGTGCCACCAGCAGAGCGGCAGAGACGAGGGATCAGCCCCAGCATTTT
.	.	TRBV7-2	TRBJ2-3	CASSRTRGGPDTQYF	TGTGCCAGCAGCCGGACAAGGGGGGGACCAGATACGCAGTATTTT
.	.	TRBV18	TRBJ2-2	CASSVQGNTGELFF	TGTGCCAGCTCCGTCCAAGGGAACACCGGGGAGCTGTTTTTT
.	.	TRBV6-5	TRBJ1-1	CASSYSGVVNTEAFF	TGTGCCAGCAGTTACTCGGGCGTAGTAAACACTGAAGCTTTCTTT
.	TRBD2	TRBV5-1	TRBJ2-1	CASSSMGGDYNEQFF	TGCGCCAGCAGCTCCATGGGGGGGGACTACAATGAGCAGTTCTTC
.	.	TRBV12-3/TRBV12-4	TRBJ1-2	CASVRNYGYTF	TGTGCCAGCGTTCGCAACTATGGCTACACCTTC
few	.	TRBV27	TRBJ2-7	CASRPRSGEQYF	TGTGCCAGCAGACCTAGAAGCGGCGAGCAGTACTTC
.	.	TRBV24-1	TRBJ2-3	CATSDAGPATDTQYF	TGTGCCACCAGTGATGCCGGGCCCGCCACAGATACGCAGTATTTT
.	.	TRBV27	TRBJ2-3	CASSFFDSYTDTQYF	TGTGCCAGCAGTTTCTTTGACAGCTACACAGATACGCAGTATTTT
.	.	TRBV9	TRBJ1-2	CASSSPSDWGYTF	TGTGCCAGCAGCTCCCCCTCGGATTGGGGCTACACCTTC
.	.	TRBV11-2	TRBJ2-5	CASSLGTVGQETQYF	TGTGCCAGCAGCTTAGGGACAGTGGGGCAAGAGACCCAGTACTTC
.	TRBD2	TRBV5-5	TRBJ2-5	CASSLEVGLAGETQYF	TGTGCCAGCAGCTTGGAAGTCGGACTAGCGGGTGAGACCCAGTACTTC
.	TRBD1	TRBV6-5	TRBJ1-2	CASSYQGADYGYTF	TGTGCCAGCAGTTACCAGGGGGCCGACTATGGCTACACCTTC
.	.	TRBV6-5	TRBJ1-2	CASRSGWGNYGYTF	TGTGCCAGCAGGTCAGGGTGGGGGAACTATGGCTACACCTTC
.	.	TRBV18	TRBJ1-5	CASSRSGTPGEPQHF	TGTGCCAGCTCACGTTCCGGGACCCCCGGAGAGCCCCAGCATTTT
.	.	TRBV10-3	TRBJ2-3	CAISLDSRARGTQYF	TGTGCCATCAGCCTGGACTCACGGGCGAGGGGGACGCAGTATTTT
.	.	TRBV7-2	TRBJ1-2	CASSQDVGVGGYTF	TGTGCCAGCAGCCAAGATGTCGGGGTCGGCGGCTACACCTTC
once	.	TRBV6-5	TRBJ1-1	CASSYSGTNTEAFF	TGTGCCAGCAGTTACTCTGGGACGAACACTGAAGCTTTCTTT
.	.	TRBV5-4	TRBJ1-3	CASSFGWGGSGNTIYF	TGTGCCAGCAGCTTCGGGTGGGGTGGCTCTGGAAACACCATATATTTT
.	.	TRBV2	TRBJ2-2	CASSDQGTTGELFF	TGTGCCAGCAGTGATCAGGGGACAACCGGGGAGCTGTTTTTT
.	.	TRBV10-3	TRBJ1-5	CAIRGALNQPQHF	TGTGCCATCAGAGGGGCACTCAATCAGCCCCAGCATTTT
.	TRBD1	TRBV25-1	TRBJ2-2	CASSETGTGVTGELFF	TGTGCCAGCAGTGAAACCGGGACAGGCGTCACCGGGGAGCTGTTTTTT
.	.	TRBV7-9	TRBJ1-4	CASSLVTLNEKLFF	TGTGCCAGCAGCTTAGTGACACTTAATGAAAAACTGTTTTTT
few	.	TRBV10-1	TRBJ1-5	CASIGNSNQPQHF	TGCGCCAGCATTGGGAATAGCAATCAGCCCCAGCATTTT
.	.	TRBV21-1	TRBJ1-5	CASSKDWFEGQNQPQHF	TGTGCCAGCAGCAAGGACTGGTTTGAGGGCCAGAATCAGCCCCAGCATTTT
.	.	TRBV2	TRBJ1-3	CASMSEKVGSSSGNTIYF	TGTGCCAGCATGTCTGAGAAAGTGGGTTCTAGCTCTGGAAACACCATATATTTT
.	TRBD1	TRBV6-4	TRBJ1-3	CASSDSRQGLYSGNTIYF	TGTGCCAGCAGTGACAGCCGACAGGGTCTCTACTCTGGAAACACCATATATTTT
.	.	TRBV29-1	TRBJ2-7	CSVSAGNYEQYF	TGCAGCGTTTCGGCGGGTAACTACGAGCAGTACTTC
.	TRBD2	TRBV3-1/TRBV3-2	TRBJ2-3	CASSQDLGAGGDTQYF	TGTGCCAGCAGCCAAGATCTTGGGGCGGGGGGAGATACGCAGTATTTT
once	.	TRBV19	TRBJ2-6	CASSISGSSGANVLTF	TGTGCCAGTAGTATTTCGGGCTCCTCTGGGGCCAACGTCCTGACTTTC